What follows is one TCR beta chain and its context. The clone's antigen remains unknown. There are no base qualities to consult, and no much larger clone falls within one base. A control cohort of around ten patients who had been given myeloablative marrow transplants with methotrexate plus a calcineurin inhibitor was sampled 1 year after transplant. Peripheral blood and bone marrow mononuclear cells were isolated by Ficoll-Hypaque density centrifugation and were cryopreserved. This sample is part of a study of T cells after posttransplantation cyclophosphamide (TCRdb year 2016). About the full investigation: Using TRB sequencing, the study followed how the T cell repertoire rebuilt after myeloablative bone marrow transplantation with posttransplantation cyclophosphamide given as GVHD prophylaxis. Samples from some 33 PTCy-treated patients and roughly 17 related bone marrow donors of those patients were subjected to antigen receptor sequencing. Blood from every one of the 30 to 40 PTCy patients who had 1-year posttransplant specimens underwent TRB sequencing. In 3 patients, up to about 3 additional blood samples taken between 2 and 5.2 years after transplant also underwent TRB sequencing, as did pretransplant blood from a handful of patients. Because TRA and TRB clonality correlated tightly in 10 or so samples, later TCR analyses were limited to TRB. Public TRB sequences were queried against a database of over 3,000 sequences associated with responses to pathogens, tumor antigens, self-antigens and alloantigens.

The full study reports these points: Donor-recipient similarity was low at 1-2 months but increased during the first year, and donor CD8+ memory clones often dominated later blood repertoires. Across roughly 40 patients, recipient CMV seropositivity and CMV reactivation were highly associated with TRB clonality; PTCy diversity was similar to CNI/methotrexate controls. The TRB repertoires of T cells infiltrating skin or GI tract showed only limited overlap with the TRB repertoires of T cells in blood.

Genomic DNA was used for TRB sequencing, which was performed with the immunoSEQ assay at survey resolution or with the hsTCRB kit. As for the authors' bioinformatics: The immunoSEQ software handled initial read processing, and the LymphoSeq R package was used for repertoire analyses. For each TRB dataset, clonality was calculated as 1 minus normalized Shannon entropy, and the Gini coefficient was computed as well. To infer phenotypes in unsorted samples, TRB sequences from sorted subsets of the recipient or donor were mapped onto the unsorted samples of the same recipient. In its TCRdb copy, this immuneACCESS table keeps in-frame sequences only and misses some clones. Where compared with another copy, unresolved V genes explain less than half of these, and the others have no known cause. That table furnishes V, J and clone size, whereas the DNA furnished D and trimming. This sample is represented by 15,000 to 17,000 clones; approximately 84% of them were singletons. The leading ten clones occupy about 5% of the sample.

As encoded in the germline V gene (reference sequence), CDR1 is MNHEY while CDR2 is SMNVEV. The CDR3 goes from the cysteine to the phenylalanine over 13 residues. Only CDR3 DNA remains: 39 bases, in frame from the first base. V loses 4 bases of germline sequence and J loses 5 bases, and the interval between the two ends is 9 bases. The clonotype comes from a male patient under 35 who received an allogeneic stem cell transplant from a related donor, was CMV-positive, and had no GVHD. In transplant recipients, some T cells may be of donor rather than host origin. The chain employs TRBV27 and TRBJ1-5; the D gene remains uncertain. Sequencing was performed on PBMCs, taken 371 days after allogeneic stem cell transplant with calcineurin inhibitor and methotrexate. The nucleotides are TGTGCCAGCAGTTCCCGGGTTTATCAGCCCCAGCATTTT. Translated, this gives CASSSRVYQPQHF.